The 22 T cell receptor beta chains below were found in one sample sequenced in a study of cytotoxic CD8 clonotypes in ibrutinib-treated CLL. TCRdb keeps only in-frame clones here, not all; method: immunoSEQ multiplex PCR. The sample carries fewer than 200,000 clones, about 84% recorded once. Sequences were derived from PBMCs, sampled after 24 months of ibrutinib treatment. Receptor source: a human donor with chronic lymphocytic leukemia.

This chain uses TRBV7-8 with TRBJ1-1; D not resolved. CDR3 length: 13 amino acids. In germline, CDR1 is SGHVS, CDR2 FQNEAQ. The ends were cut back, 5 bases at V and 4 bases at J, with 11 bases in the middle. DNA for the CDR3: TGTGCCAGCAGCCCCCGTGCGAGCACTGAAGCTTTCTTT. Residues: CASSPRASTEAFF.

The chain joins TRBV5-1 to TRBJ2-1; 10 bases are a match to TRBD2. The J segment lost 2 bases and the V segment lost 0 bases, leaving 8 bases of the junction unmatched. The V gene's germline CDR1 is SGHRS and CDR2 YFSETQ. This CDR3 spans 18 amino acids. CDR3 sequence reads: CASSLARSSGSTYNEQFF. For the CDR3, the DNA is TGCGCCAGCAGCTTGGCCAGGTCTAGCGGGAGTACCTACAATGAGCAGTTCTTC.

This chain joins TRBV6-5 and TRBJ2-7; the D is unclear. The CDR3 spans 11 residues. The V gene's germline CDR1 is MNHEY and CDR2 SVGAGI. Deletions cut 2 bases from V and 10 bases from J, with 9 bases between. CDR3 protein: CASSYDTFQYF. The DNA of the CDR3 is TGTGCCAGCAGTTACGATACATTCCAGTACTTC.

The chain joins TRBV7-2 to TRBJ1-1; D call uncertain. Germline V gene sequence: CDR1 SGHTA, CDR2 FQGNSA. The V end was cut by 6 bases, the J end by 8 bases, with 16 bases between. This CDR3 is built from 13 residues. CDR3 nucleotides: TGTGCCAGCAGGCTCTCGGGGAGGGTGGAAGCTTTCTTT. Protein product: CASRLSGRVEAFF.

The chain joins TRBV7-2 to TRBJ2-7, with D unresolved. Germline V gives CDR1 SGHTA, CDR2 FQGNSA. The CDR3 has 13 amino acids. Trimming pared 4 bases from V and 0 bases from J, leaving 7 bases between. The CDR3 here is CASSSGPSYEQYF. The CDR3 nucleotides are TGTGCCAGCAGCTCAGGCCCCTCCTACGAGCAGTACTTC.

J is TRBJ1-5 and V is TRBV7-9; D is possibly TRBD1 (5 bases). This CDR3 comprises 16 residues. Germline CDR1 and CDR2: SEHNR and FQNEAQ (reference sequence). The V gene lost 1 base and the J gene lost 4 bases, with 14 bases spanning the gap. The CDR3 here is CASSLGGVGGNQPQHF. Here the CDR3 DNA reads TGTGCCAGCAGCTTAGGTGGCGTGGGGGGGAATCAGCCCCAGCATTTT.

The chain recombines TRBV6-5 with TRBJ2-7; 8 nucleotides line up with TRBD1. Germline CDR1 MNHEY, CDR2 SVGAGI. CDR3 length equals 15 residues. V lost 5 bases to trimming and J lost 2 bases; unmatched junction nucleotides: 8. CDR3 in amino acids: CASSPSTGVAYEQYF. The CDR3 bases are TGTGCCAGCAGTCCCTCGACAGGGGTAGCCTACGAGCAGTACTTC.

CDR3 DNA sequence: TGTGCCAGCAGTTACTTCGACAGGGGATTCTCACCCCTCCACTTT. It yields the protein CASSYFDRGFSPLHF. This chain uses TRBV6-5 with TRBJ1-6; 8 bases are shared with TRBD1. After removal of 1 base from V and 10 bases from J, the junction contained 6 bases not matched to a gene. Germline CDR1 is MNHEY and CDR2 is SVGAGI. The CDR3 length is 15 residues.

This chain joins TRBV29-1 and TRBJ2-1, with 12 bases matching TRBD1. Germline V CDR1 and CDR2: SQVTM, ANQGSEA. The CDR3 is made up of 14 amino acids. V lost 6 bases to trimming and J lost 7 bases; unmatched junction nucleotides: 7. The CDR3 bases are TGCAGCGTAGCGGGACAGGGGGCGCCTAATGAGCAGTTCTTC. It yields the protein CSVAGQGAPNEQFF.

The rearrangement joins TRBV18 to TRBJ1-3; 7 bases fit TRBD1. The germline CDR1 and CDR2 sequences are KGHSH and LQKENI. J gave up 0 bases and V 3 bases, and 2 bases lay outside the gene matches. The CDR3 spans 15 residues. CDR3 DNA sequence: TGTGCCAGCTCACCCCGGGACAGCTCTGGAAACACCATATATTTT. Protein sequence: CASSPRDSSGNTIYF.

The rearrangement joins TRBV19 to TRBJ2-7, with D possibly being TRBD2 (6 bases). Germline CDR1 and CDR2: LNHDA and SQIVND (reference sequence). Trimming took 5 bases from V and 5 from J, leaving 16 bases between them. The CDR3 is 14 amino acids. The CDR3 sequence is CASSRTSGVNEQYF. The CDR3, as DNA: TGTGCCAGTAGTCGGACGTCGGGGGTCAACGAGCAGTACTTC.

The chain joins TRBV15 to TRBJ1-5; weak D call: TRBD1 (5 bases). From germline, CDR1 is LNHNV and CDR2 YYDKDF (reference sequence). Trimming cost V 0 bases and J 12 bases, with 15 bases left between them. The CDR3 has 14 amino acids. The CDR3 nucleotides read TGTGCCACCAGCAGAGAAGGGACGACGTTGGACCAGCATTTT. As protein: CATSREGTTLDQHF.

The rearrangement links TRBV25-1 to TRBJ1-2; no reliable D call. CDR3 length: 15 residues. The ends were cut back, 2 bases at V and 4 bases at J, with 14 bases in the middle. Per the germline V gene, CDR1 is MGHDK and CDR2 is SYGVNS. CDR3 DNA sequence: TGTGCCAGCAGTGAAGGTTCGGGGATCGGCTATGGCTACACCTTC. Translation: CASSEGSGIGYGYTF.

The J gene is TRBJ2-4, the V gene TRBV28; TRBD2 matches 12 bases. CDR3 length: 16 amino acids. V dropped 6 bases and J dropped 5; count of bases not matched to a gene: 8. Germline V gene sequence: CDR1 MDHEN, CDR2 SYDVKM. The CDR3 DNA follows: TGTGCCAGCAGCCGTCCTGGGACTAGCGGGCAAAACATTCAGTACTTC. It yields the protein CASSRPGTSGQNIQYF.

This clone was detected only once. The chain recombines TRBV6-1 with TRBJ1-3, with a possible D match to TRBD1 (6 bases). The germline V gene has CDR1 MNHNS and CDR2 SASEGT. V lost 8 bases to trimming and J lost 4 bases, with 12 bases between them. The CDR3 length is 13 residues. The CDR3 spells CASGKGVGNTIYF. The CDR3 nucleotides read TGTGCCAGCGGAAAGGGGGTAGGAAACACCATATATTTT.

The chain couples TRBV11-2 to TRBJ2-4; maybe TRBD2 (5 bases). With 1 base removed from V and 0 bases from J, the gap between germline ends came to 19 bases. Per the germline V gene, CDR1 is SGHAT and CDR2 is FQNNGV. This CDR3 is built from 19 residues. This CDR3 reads CASSLVSPGPRVAKNIQYF. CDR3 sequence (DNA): TGTGCCAGCAGCTTAGTATCGCCAGGACCGCGGGTAGCCAAAAACATTCAGTACTTC.

In DNA form, the CDR3 reads TGTGCCAGCAGCCCGGGACAGCTGGGGGGCTACACCTTC. Translating gives CASSPGQLGGYTF. V usage is TRBV7-8 and J usage is TRBJ1-2, with 7 bases that match TRBD1. Trimming cost V 5 bases and J 8 bases; bases outside gene matches: 8. The CDR3 contains 13 residues. Germline V lookup: CDR1 SGHVS, CDR2 FQNEAQ.

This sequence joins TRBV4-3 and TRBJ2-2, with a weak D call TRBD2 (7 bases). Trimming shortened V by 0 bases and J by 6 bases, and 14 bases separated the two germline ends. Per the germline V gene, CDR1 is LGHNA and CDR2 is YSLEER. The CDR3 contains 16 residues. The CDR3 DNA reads TGCGCCAGCAGCCAAGATGGGCGGGGGCACTCCGGGGAGCTGTTTTTT. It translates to CASSQDGRGHSGELFF.

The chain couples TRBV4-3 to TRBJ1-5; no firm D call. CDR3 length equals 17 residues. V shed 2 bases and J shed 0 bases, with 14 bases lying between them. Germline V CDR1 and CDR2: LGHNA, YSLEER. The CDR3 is CASSQWEGLNSNQPQHF. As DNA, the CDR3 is TGCGCCAGCAGCCAATGGGAAGGGCTCAATAGCAATCAGCCCCAGCATTTT.

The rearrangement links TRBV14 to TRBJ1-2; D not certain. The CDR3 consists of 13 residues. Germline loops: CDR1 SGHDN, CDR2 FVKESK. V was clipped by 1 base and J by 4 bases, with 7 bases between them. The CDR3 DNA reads TGTGCCAGCAGCCAAGGGGTGTTCTATGGCTACACCTTC. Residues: CASSQGVFYGYTF.

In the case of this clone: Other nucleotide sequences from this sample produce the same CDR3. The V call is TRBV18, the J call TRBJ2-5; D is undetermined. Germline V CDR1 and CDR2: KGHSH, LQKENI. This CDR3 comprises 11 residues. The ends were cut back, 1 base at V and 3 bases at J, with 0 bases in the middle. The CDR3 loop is CASSPQETQYF. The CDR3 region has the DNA TGTGCCAGCTCACCACAAGAGACCCAGTACTTC.

The CDR3 here is CASSELTFRDTQYF. CDR3 in DNA: TGTGCCAGCAGTGAATTGACGTTTCGGGATACGCAGTATTTT. This chain joins TRBV25-1 and TRBJ2-3; D unresolved. The V gene's germline CDR1 is MGHDK and CDR2 SYGVNS. The V gene lost 1 base and the J gene lost 6 bases, with 11 bases spanning the gap. This CDR3 is 14 amino acids long.